The T cell receptor beta chain under discussion was sequenced for a study of blood T cell repertoires in COVID-19. Study at large: Sources were T cells, B-cell-depleted T cells, or PBMCs; the material itself was cDNA or gDNA.

The method was immunoSEQ multiplex PCR; TCRdb's version includes in-frame clones alone and lacks a portion of them. The sample includes about 190,000 clones, approximately 88% of them seen just once. Losses at the gene ends were 8 bases for V and 7 bases for J; bases not matched to a gene: 3. The germline V gene encodes CDR1 SGHTA and CDR2 FQGTGA. The CDR3 is made up of 14 amino acids. This receptor was taken from a woman in her 30s who had recovered from COVID-19. This sequence joins TRBV7-3 and TRBJ2-1, with 15 bases aligning to TRBD2. The specimen sequenced was PBMCs or T cells enriched from blood (not recorded which). DNA of the CDR3: TGTGCCAGCGGACTAGCGGGAGGGGGTAATGAGCAGTTCTTC. Translating it yields CASGLAGGGNEQFF.